The 8 T cell receptor beta chains listed next were all sequenced from one sample in a study of cytomegalovirus exposure and HLA in healthy donors. Primers included in the PCR were 60 Vbeta and 13 Jbeta primers. Assay used: immunoSEQ multiplex PCR; TCRdb lists only in-frame clones, some missing. This table has 150,000 to 200,000 clones, about four fifths appearing once. The sample was PBMCs. The origin of the receptors is a young woman in good health and CMV-seropositive.

V and J are TRBV27 and TRBJ1-1, with D maybe TRBD1 (6 bases). This CDR3 has 14 amino acids. V was cut by 6 bases and J by 5 bases, with 16 bases left in between. Germline CDR1 and CDR2: MNHEY and SMNVEV (reference sequence). The CDR3 loop is CASRPGDLRTEAFF. Written as DNA, the CDR3 is TGTGCCAGCAGGCCAGGGGACCTAAGAACTGAAGCTTTCTTT.

The chain combines TRBV16 with TRBJ1-4, with a possible D match to TRBD1 (5 bases). Germline V gene data show CDR1 as KGHSY and CDR2 as FQNENV. V dropped 4 bases and J dropped 7 bases, with 16 bases sitting between them. There are 15 residues in the CDR3. CDR3 nucleotides: TGTGCCAGCAGCCCATGGGGCACAAGGGGTGAAAAACTGTTTTTT. Amino acid sequence: CASSPWGTRGEKLFF.

This clone has just one count. The chain recombines TRBV11-1 with TRBJ2-1; D possibly corresponds to TRBD2 (6 bases). The V end lost 5 bases, the J end lost 8 bases, and 13 bases lay between the germline ends. The CDR3 consists of 13 residues. Germline V gene data show CDR1 as SGHAT and CDR2 as FQDESV (reference sequence). The chain's CDR3 is CASSPHERDEQFF. The CDR3 coding sequence is TGTGCCAGCAGCCCTCATGAGCGGGATGAGCAGTTCTTC.

V usage is TRBV19 and J usage is TRBJ1-2, with D maybe TRBD1 (6 bases). Trimming left V 3 bases short and J 5 bases short, with 13 bases between. Germline CDR1 LNHDA, CDR2 SQIVND (reference sequence). This CDR3 is 14 amino acids long. CDR3 protein: CASSIQRTGYGYTF. CDR3 DNA sequence: TGTGCCAGTAGTATCCAACGAACAGGGTATGGCTACACCTTC.

CDR3 nucleotide sequence: TGTGCCAGCAAACTCCCGGGACAGGGGGCTCAGAAGACCCAGTACTTC. Residues: CASKLPGQGAQKTQYF. The chain has TRBV7-8 and TRBJ2-5; 12 nucleotides agree with TRBD1. The V segment lost 7 bases and the J segment 6 bases; nucleotides outside the gene matches: 12. The CDR3 loop spans 16 amino acids. Germline CDR1 and CDR2: SGHVS and FQNEAQ.

The gene calls are TRBV30 and TRBJ2-3, with 8 positions matching TRBD2. The germline gives CDR1 GTSNPN, CDR2 SVGIG (reference sequence). The CDR3 has 17 amino acids. J gave up 4 bases and V 3 bases, and 15 bases lay outside the gene matches. The CDR3, as DNA: TGTGCCTGGAGGGGGAAGTCCGGGGGGGAGTTTCCAGATACGCAGTATTTT. This gives the protein CAWRGKSGGEFPDTQYF.

V and J are TRBV9 and TRBJ2-5, with 9 bases aligning to TRBD2. The CDR3 has 17 amino acids. CDR1 and CDR2 from the germline V gene are SGDLS and YYNGEE. The V gene end was trimmed by 2 bases and the J gene end by 3 bases; junction bases not matched to a gene: 11. CDR3 loop: CASSVSGGFRLEETQYF. The CDR3 nucleotides read TGTGCCAGCAGCGTTAGCGGGGGATTCCGTCTAGAAGAGACCCAGTACTTC.

This clone was counted between two and nine times. The chain combines TRBV29-1 with TRBJ2-7; D is possibly TRBD1 (6 bases). V was trimmed by 2 bases and J by 2 bases, leaving 10 bases between them. The CDR3 has 13 amino acids. Looked up from germline, CDR1 is SQVTM and CDR2 is ANQGSEA. DNA of the CDR3: TGCAGCGTTGAAAAACAGGGAACCTACGAGCAGTACTTC. Amino acid sequence: CSVEKQGTYEQYF.